This T cell receptor beta chain comes out of a study of T cell responses to AZD1222 COVID-19 vaccine. This clone was observed a handful of times. Its antigen remains unknown. Study conclusions and caveats: Donors were mostly white British, more females; clonal diversity possibly underestimated. Researchers report vaccine-associated CD4 TCRs spanning spike, with dominance at 160-218 and 743-854.

The repertoire was sequenced with immunoSEQ multiplex PCR; TCRdb's copy has only in-frame clones and lacks some. This repertoire shows about 85,000 clones, less than 90% found once; its top ten account for around 6.7%. CDR1 SGHAT and CDR2 FQNNGV come from the germline V gene. This CDR3 has 13 residues. Between the trimmed V and J ends, which lost 3 bases and 5 bases, there was a span of 5 bases. The starting material was peripheral blood, obtained on day 0 of AZD1222 vaccination. The J gene is TRBJ1-6, the V gene TRBV11-2, with unresolved D. The sequence was obtained from an adult in good health. In nucleotides, the CDR3 is TGTGCCAGCAGCTTGGGCGATAATTCACCCCTCCACTTT. This sequence encodes CASSLGDNSPLHF. Supplemented by reference TRBV11-2 and TRBJ1-6, the full variable domain reads EAGVAQSPRYKIIEKRQSVAFWCNPISGHATLYWYQQILGQGPKLLIQFQNNGVVDDSQLPKDRFSAERLKGVDSTLKIQPAKLEDSAVYLCASSLGDNSPLHFGNGTRLTVT.